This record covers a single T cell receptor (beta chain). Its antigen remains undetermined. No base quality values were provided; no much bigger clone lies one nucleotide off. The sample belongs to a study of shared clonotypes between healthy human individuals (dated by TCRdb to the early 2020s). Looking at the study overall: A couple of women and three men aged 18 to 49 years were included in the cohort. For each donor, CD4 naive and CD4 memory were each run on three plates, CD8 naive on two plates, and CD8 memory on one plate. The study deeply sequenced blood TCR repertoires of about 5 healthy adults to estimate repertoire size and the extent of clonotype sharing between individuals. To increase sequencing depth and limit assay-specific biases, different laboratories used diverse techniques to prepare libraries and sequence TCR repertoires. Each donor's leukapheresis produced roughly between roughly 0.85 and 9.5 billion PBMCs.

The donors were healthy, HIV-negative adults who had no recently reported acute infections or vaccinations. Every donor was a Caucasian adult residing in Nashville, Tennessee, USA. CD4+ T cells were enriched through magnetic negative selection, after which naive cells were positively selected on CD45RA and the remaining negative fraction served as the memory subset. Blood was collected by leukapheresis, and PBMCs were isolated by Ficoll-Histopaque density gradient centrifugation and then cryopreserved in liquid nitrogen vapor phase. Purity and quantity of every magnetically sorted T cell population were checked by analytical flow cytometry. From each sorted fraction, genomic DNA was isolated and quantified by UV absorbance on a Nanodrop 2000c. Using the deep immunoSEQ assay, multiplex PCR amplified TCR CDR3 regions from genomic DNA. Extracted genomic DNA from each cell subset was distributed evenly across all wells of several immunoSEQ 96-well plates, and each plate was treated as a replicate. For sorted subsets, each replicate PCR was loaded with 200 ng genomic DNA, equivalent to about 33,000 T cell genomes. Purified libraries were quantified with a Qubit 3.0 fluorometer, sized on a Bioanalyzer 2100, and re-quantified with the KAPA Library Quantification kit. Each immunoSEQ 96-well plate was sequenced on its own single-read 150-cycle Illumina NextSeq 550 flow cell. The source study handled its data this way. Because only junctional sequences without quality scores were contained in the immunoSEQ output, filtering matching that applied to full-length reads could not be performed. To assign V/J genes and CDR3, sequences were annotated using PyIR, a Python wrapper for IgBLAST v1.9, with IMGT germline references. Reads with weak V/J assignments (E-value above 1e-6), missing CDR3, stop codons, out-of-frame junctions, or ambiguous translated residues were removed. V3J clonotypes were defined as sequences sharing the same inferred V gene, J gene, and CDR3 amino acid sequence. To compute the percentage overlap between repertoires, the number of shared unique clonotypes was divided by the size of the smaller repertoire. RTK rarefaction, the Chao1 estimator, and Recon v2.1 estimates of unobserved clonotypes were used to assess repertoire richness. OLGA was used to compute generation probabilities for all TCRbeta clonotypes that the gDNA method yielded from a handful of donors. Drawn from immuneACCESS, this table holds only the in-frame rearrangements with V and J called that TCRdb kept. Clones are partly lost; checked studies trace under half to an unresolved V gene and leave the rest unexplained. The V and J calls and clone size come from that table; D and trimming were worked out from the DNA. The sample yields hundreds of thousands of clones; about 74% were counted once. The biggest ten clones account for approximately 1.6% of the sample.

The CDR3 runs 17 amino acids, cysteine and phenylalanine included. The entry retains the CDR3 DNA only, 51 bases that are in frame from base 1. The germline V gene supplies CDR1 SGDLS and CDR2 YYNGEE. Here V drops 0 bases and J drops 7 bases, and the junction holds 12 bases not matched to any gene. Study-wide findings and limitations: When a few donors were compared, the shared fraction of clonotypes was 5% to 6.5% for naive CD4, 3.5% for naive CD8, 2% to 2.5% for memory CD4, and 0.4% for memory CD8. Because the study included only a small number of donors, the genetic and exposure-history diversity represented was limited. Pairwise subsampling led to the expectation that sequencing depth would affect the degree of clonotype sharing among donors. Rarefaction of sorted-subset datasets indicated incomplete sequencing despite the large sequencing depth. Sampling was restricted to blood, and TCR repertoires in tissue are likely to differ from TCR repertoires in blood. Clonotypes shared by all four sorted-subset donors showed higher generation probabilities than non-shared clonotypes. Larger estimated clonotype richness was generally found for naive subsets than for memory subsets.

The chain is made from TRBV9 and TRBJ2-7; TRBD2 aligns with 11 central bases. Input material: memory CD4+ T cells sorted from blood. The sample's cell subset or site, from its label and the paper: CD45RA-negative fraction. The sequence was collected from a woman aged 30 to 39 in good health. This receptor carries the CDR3 CASSVAGGTSGQGEQYF. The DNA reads TGTGCCAGCAGCGTAGCTGGGGGGACTAGCGGCCAGGGGGAGCAGTACTTC.